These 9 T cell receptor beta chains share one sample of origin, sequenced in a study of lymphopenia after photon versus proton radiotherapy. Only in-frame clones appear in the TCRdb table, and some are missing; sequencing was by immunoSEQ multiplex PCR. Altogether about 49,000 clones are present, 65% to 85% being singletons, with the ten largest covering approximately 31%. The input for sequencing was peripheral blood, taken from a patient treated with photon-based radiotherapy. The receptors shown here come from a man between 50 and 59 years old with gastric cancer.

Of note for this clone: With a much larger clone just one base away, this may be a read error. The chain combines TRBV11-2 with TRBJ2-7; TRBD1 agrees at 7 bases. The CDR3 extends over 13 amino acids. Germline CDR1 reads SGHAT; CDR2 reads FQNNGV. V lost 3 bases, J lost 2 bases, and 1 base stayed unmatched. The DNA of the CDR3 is TGTGCCAGCAGCTTCGGGACAGCCTACGAGCAGTACTTC. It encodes CASSFGTAYEQYF. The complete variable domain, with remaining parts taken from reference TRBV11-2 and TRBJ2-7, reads EAGVAQSPRYKIIEKRQSVAFWCNPISGHATLYWYQQILGQGPKLLIQFQNNGVVDDSQLPKDRFSAERLKGVDSTLKIQPAKLEDSAVYLCASSFGTAYEQYFGPGTRLTVT.

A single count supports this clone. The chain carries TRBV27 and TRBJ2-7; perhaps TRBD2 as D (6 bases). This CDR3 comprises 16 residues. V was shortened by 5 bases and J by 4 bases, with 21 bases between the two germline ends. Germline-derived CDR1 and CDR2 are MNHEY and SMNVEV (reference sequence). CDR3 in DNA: TGTGCCAGCAGTGGCCGGGACTCAGGTAGGGGTTACGAGCAGTACTTC. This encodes CASSGRDSGRGYEQYF.

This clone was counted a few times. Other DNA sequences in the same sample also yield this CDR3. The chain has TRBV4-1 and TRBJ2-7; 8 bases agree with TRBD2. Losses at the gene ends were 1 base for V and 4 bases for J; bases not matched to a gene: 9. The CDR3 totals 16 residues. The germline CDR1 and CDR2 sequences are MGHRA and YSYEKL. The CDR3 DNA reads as TGCGCCAGCAGCCAAGCGCCGGGACTAGTCAGTTACGAGCAGTACTTC. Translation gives CASSQAPGLVSYEQYF.

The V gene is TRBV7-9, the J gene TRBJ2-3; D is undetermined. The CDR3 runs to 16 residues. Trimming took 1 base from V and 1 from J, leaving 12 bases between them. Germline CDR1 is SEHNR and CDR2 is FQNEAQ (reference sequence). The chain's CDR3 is CASSLEGGSRTDTQYF. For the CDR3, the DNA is TGTGCCAGCAGCTTAGAAGGCGGCTCTCGCACAGATACGCAGTATTTT.

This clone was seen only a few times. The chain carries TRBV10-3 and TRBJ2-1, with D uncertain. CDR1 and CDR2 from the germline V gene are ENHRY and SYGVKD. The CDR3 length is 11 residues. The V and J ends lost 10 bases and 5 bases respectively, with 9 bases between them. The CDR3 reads CATNVNNEQFF. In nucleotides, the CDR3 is TGTGCCACCAACGTCAACAATGAGCAGTTCTTC.

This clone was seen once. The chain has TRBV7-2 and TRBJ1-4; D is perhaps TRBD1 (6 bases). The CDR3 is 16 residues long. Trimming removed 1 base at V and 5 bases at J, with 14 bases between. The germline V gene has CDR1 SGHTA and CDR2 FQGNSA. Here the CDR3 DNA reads TGTGCCAGCAGCTTAGTAGGCGGGGGCGCCAATGAAAAACTGTTTTTT. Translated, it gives CASSLVGGGANEKLFF. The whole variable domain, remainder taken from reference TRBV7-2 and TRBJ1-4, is GAGVSQSPSNKVTEKGKDVELRCDPISGHTALYWYRQSLGQGLEFLIYFQGNSAPDKSGLPSDRFSAERTGGSVSTLTIQRTQQEDSAVYLCASSLVGGGANEKLFFGSGTQLSVL.

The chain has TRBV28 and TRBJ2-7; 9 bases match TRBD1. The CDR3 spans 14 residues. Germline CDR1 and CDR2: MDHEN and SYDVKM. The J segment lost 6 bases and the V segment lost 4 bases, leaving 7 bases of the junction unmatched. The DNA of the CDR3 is TGTGCCAGCAGTTCCCCGGACAGGGGCGGCGAGCAGTACTTC. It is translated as CASSSPDRGGEQYF.

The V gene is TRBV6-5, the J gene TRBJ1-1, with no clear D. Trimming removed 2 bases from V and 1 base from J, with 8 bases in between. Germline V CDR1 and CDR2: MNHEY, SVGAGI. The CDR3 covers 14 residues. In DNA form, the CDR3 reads TGTGCCAGCAGTTACCCCCCACCGAACACTGAAGCTTTCTTT. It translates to CASSYPPPNTEAFF.

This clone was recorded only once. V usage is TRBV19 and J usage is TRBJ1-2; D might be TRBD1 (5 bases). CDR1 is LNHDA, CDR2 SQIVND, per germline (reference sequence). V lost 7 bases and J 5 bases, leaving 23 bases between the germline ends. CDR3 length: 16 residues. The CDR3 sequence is CASTAWEPRGVYGYTF. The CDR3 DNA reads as TGTGCCAGTACCGCCTGGGAGCCTCGAGGGGTATATGGCTACACCTTC. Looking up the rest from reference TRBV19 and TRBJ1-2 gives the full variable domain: DGGITQSPKYLFRKEGQNVTLSCEQNLNHDAMYWYRQDPGQGLRLIYYSQIVNDFQKGDIAEGYSVSREKKESFPLTVTSAQKNPTAFYLCASTAWEPRGVYGYTFGSGTRLTVV.